This paragraph covers one T cell receptor beta chain sequence. The antigen is undetermined. Samples underwent the assay at deep level. Assay used: immunoSEQ multiplex PCR; TCRdb lists only in-frame clones, some missing. The sample yields approximately 2.3 million clones, roughly 93% seen once. The entry originates in a study of shared clonotypes between healthy human individuals. Study details: Researchers assigned three CD4 naive, three CD4 memory, two CD8 naive and one CD8 memory plate to each donor.

Study-level findings and limits: Clonotype sharing among donors was thought likely to change with sequencing depth. When naive CD4 clonotypes were compared across several donors, 4% to 5.5% were shared.

The CDR3 consists of 14 residues. Germline values: CDR1 SGHAT, CDR2 FQNNGV. V was cut by 5 bases and J by 6 bases, with 17 bases left in between. The sequenced material came from naive CD4+ T cells from PBMCs. Regarding subset: CD45RA+ positively selected. The receptor's source is a man between 18 and 35 years old in good health. Some clones in this sample may be carry-over from other donors' samples. The chain carries TRBV11-2 and TRBJ2-7, with D perhaps TRBD1 or TRBD2 (5 bases each). The CDR3 spells CASSPGPDTTEQYF. The CDR3 nucleotides are TGTGCCAGCAGCCCGGGACCAGATACAACCGAGCAGTACTTC.